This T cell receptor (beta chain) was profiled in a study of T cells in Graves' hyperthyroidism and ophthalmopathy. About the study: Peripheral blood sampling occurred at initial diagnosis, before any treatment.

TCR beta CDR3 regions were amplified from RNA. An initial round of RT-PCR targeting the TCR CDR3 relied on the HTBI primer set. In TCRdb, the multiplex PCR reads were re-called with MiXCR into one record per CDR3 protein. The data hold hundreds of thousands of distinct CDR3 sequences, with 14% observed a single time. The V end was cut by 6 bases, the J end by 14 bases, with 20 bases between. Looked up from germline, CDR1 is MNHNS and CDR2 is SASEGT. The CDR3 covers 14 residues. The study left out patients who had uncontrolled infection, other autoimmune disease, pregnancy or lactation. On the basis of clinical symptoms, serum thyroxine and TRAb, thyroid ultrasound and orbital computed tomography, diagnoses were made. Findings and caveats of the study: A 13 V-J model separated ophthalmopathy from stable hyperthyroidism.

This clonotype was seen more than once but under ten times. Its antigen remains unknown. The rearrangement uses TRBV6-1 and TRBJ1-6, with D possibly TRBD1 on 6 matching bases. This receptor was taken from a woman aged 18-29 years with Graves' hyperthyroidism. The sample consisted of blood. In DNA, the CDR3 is TGTGCCAGCAGCCTACAGGGTGATAACCCCACCCTCCACTTT. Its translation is CASSLQGDNPTLHF.